The 29 T cell receptor beta chains below all came from one sample that was sequenced in a study of radiotherapy plus CTLA-4 blockade in lung cancer. Using immunoSEQ multiplex PCR, the repertoire was profiled, and TCRdb retains in-frame clones only, with some absent. The sample consists of around 45,000 clones, about 88% of them appearing once. The sample here was peripheral blood, taken from a patient treated with radiotherapy plus ipilimumab. Receptors originate from a human donor with non-small cell lung cancer whose response to radiotherapy plus ipilimumab could not be evaluated.

The chain combines TRBV27 with TRBJ2-7; 7 positions agree with TRBD1. The CDR3 sequence is 15 residues long. Germline CDR1 MNHEY, CDR2 SMNVEV (reference sequence). V lost 6 bases to trimming and J lost 2 bases; unmatched junction nucleotides: 10. CDR3 region: CASRVTGVLTYEQYF. The CDR3 DNA sequence: TGTGCCAGCAGGGTCACAGGGGTCCTCACCTACGAGCAGTACTTC.

The chain is built from TRBV5-1 and TRBJ2-3; 8 nucleotides agree with TRBD1. CDR1 is SGHRS, CDR2 YFSETQ, per germline. Unmatched junction bases numbered 4, after V lost 4 bases and J lost 0 bases. The CDR3 is 15 residues long. The CDR3 bases are TGCGCCAGCAGCATGACAGGGGCTAGCACAGATACGCAGTATTTT. As protein: CASSMTGASTDTQYF.

The chain is built from TRBV9 and TRBJ2-2; tentatively, D is TRBD2 (5 bases). Germline CDR1 SGDLS, CDR2 YYNGEE. Trimming left V 0 bases short and J 8 bases short, with 17 bases between. The CDR3 length is 16 residues. This CDR3 reads CASSVGQADGAGELFF. The CDR3, as DNA: TGTGCCAGCAGCGTAGGCCAAGCGGACGGCGCGGGGGAGCTGTTTTTT.

The chain combines TRBV6-1 with TRBJ1-2; tentatively, D is TRBD1 (5 bases). Germline CDR1 MNHNS, CDR2 SASEGT. The V end was cut by 6 bases, the J end by 1 base, with 12 bases between. The CDR3 covers 14 residues. The CDR3 region is CASRGVDFNYGYTF. CDR3 sequence (DNA): TGTGCCAGCAGAGGGGTTGATTTTAACTATGGCTACACCTTC.

J is TRBJ1-1 and V is TRBV11-2; a possible D gene is TRBD1 (5 bases). The ends were cut back, 3 bases at V and 4 bases at J, with 12 bases in the middle. This CDR3 is built from 14 residues. Germline CDR1 reads SGHAT; CDR2 reads FQNNGV. This CDR3 is CASSFSGRVTEAFF. CDR3 coding DNA: TGTGCCAGCAGCTTTTCAGGGAGGGTCACTGAAGCTTTCTTT.

The chain has TRBV10-2 and TRBJ1-1; 9 bases line up with TRBD1. Losses at the gene ends were 3 bases for V and 6 bases for J; bases not matched to a gene: 2. The CDR3 spans 13 residues. In germline, CDR1 is WSHSY, CDR2 SAAADI. The CDR3 loop reads CASSEQGASEAFF. The CDR3 nucleotides are TGCGCCAGCAGTGAACAGGGGGCCTCTGAAGCTTTCTTT.

The V call is TRBV5-1, the J call TRBJ2-7, with 7 bases aligning to TRBD2. Germline V gene lookup returns CDR1 SGHRS and CDR2 YFSETQ. Trimming removed 0 bases from V and 3 bases from J; junction bases left unmatched: 9. The CDR3 has 16 residues. The CDR3 DNA reads TGCGCCAGCAGCTTGGCCGTCGAGCGGGGAGGCTACGAGCAGTACTTC. It translates to CASSLAVERGGYEQYF.

This rearrangement joins TRBV5-1 to TRBJ1-6; possible D gene TRBD1, 6 bases. Trimming pared 4 bases from V and 7 bases from J, leaving 12 bases between. This CDR3 has 14 residues. CDR1 SGHRS and CDR2 YFSETQ come from the germline V gene. CDR3 nucleotide sequence: TGCGCCAGCAGCGAAGGGGGTGGGAATTCACCCCTCCACTTT. It yields the protein CASSEGGGNSPLHF.

This rearrangement joins TRBV27 to TRBJ2-7; possibly TRBD1 for D (5 bases). This CDR3 has 15 residues. Germline V gives CDR1 MNHEY, CDR2 SMNVEV (reference sequence). V lost 1 base and J lost 7, with 17 bases in between. The CDR3 sequence is CASSLYQDNRREQYF. Here the CDR3 DNA reads TGTGCCAGCAGTTTATACCAGGACAATAGGCGGGAGCAGTACTTC.

The rearrangement links TRBV4-1 to TRBJ2-3; 11 bases agree with TRBD2. This CDR3 is 17 amino acids long. CDR1 and CDR2 (germline): MGHRA, YSYEKL. Trimming took 0 bases from V and 4 from J; bases not matched to a gene: 6. The CDR3 DNA is TGCGCCAGCAGCCAAGATCCAGGACTAGCGGGCTCAGATACGCAGTATTTT. Protein sequence: CASSQDPGLAGSDTQYF.

The chain is built from TRBV29-1 and TRBJ2-7, with 10 bases identical to TRBD1. Germline values: CDR1 SQVTM, CDR2 ANQGSEA. The CDR3 contains 14 residues. Germline trimming cut 3 bases from V and 6 bases from J; bases unmatched to any gene: 8. The CDR3 reads CSVEAGQGVGEQYF. For the CDR3, the DNA is TGCAGCGTTGAGGCCGGACAGGGGGTGGGCGAGCAGTACTTC.

This chain connects TRBV7-9 to TRBJ2-1; D unclear. Trimming cost V 4 bases and J 0 bases, with 19 bases left between them. Per the germline V gene, CDR1 is SEHNR and CDR2 is FQNEAQ (reference sequence). The CDR3 length is 18 residues. The CDR3 DNA sequence: TGTGCCAGCAGCTCCCGTTTCCGCGCGTTGAGCTCCTACAATGAGCAGTTCTTC. Its protein is CASSSRFRALSSYNEQFF.

This sequence joins TRBV27 and TRBJ1-1, with a weak D call TRBD1 (6 bases). Germline-derived CDR1 and CDR2 are MNHEY and SMNVEV (reference sequence). The CDR3 contains 15 residues. Trimming pared 5 bases from V and 4 bases from J, leaving 17 bases between. The CDR3, as DNA: TGTGCCAGCAGTACCAGACAGGCCTCCGGCACTGAAGCTTTCTTT. The encoded protein is CASSTRQASGTEAFF.

V gene TRBV19 combines with J gene TRBJ2-3; D is possibly TRBD1 (5 bases). CDR3 length: 13 amino acids. V lost 7 bases to trimming and J lost 4 bases, with 12 bases between them. The germline V gene encodes CDR1 LNHDA and CDR2 SQIVND (reference sequence). Here the CDR3 DNA reads TGTGCCAGTAAAGGGGCAGGGCCAGATACGCAGTATTTT. It translates to CASKGAGPDTQYF.

V is TRBV5-1 and J is TRBJ2-5; a weak D match, TRBD2 (6 bases). CDR3 length: 16 amino acids. Trimming cost V 1 base and J 4 bases, with 17 bases left between them. Germline CDR1 and CDR2: SGHRS and YFSETQ. The CDR3 DNA reads as TGCGCCAGCAGCTTGAGCATGGGGGGAGGAGGAGAGACCCAGTACTTC. It translates to CASSLSMGGGGETQYF.

This chain uses TRBV25-1 with TRBJ1-1; 10 nucleotides match TRBD1. This CDR3 has 15 amino acids. V dropped 4 bases and J dropped 5; count of bases not matched to a gene: 7. CDR1 and CDR2 (germline): MGHDK, SYGVNS. The CDR3 sequence is CASSARDRGVTEAFF. The CDR3 region has the DNA TGTGCCAGCAGTGCCCGGGACAGGGGTGTGACTGAAGCTTTCTTT.

The rearrangement uses TRBV2 and TRBJ1-2; D may be TRBD1 (5 bases). The germline V gene has CDR1 SNHLY and CDR2 FYNNEI. The CDR3 has 13 amino acids. Trimming stripped 5 bases from V and 2 bases from J, with 9 bases between. The DNA for the CDR3 is TGTGCCAGCAGTTCAGACAGCAACTATGGCTACACCTTC. This codes for CASSSDSNYGYTF. Variable domain in full (rest from reference TRBV2 and TRBJ1-2): EPEVTQTPSHQVTQMGQEVILRCVPISNHLYFYWYRQILGQKVEFLVSFYNNEISEKSEIFDDQFSVERPDGSNFTLKIRSTKLEDSAMYFCASSSDSNYGYTFGSGTRLTVV.

The rearrangement uses TRBV29-1 and TRBJ2-7, with a weak D call TRBD2 (6 bases). CDR3 length equals 14 residues. V was shortened by 6 bases and J by 2 bases, with 17 bases between the two germline ends. Germline CDR1 is SQVTM and CDR2 is ANQGSEA. The CDR3 nucleotides read TGCAGCGTCGTTGGACTAACGGAAGCCTACGAGCAGTACTTC. As protein: CSVVGLTEAYEQYF.

This sequence joins TRBV4-3 and TRBJ2-2; 7 bases match TRBD1. Losses at the gene ends were 0 bases for V and 7 bases for J; bases not matched to a gene: 8. The CDR3 consists of 16 residues. Germline V CDR1 and CDR2: LGHNA, YSLEER. The CDR3 coding sequence is TGCGCCAGCAGCCAAGATGGAGGACAGGCCTACGGGGAGCTGTTTTTT. Translation gives CASSQDGGQAYGELFF.

This chain uses TRBV28 with TRBJ2-7, with D possibly matching TRBD1 (6 bases). CDR3 length: 15 amino acids. With 6 bases removed from V and 0 bases from J, the gap between germline ends came to 15 bases. The germline gives CDR1 MDHEN, CDR2 SYDVKM. The CDR3 sequence: CASSPGTIISYEQYF. The CDR3 DNA follows: TGTGCCAGCAGCCCGGGGACAATCATCTCCTACGAGCAGTACTTC.

This chain connects TRBV6-1 to TRBJ1-1, with D hard to call. The CDR3 is 13 residues long. Trimming removed 2 bases from V and 3 bases from J, with 7 bases in between. Germline values: CDR1 MNHNS, CDR2 SASEGT. The DNA of the CDR3 is TGTGCCAGCAGTGAACACCGGGACACTGAAGCTTTCTTT. Translating it yields CASSEHRDTEAFF.

V and J are TRBV29-1 and TRBJ2-1, with TRBD2 matching 11 bases. The germline CDR1 and CDR2 sequences are SQVTM and ANQGSEA. The CDR3 consists of 15 residues. J was trimmed by 1 base and V by 7 bases; bases with no gene match: 6. CDR3 coding DNA: TGCAGCGCCGCTAGCGGGAGGAGGTCCTACAATGAGCAGTTCTTC. This codes for CSAASGRRSYNEQFF.

J is TRBJ2-2 and V is TRBV5-1; 7 positions match TRBD1. Germline assignment: CDR1 SGHRS and CDR2 YFSETQ. This CDR3 is built from 15 residues. Losses at the gene ends were 2 bases for V and 0 bases for J; bases not matched to a gene: 1. The CDR3 coding sequence is TGCGCCAGCAGCTTACAGGGGCCGAACACCGGGGAGCTGTTTTTT. This encodes CASSLQGPNTGELFF.

This chain's CDR3 is CASSDSRRGTQYF. The CDR3 nucleotides are TGTGCCAGCAGCGACTCGAGAAGAGGGACCCAGTACTTC. The chain is built from TRBV9 and TRBJ2-5; D is undetermined. The CDR3 is 13 amino acids. Germline CDR1 SGDLS, CDR2 YYNGEE. V lost 3 bases to trimming and J lost 7 bases, with 13 bases between them. The variable domain in full, with the rest retrieved from reference TRBV9 and TRBJ2-5, is DSGVTQTPKHLITATGQRVTLRCSPRSGDLSVYWYQQSLDQGLQFLIQYYNGEERAKGNILERFSAQQFPDLHSELNLSSLELGDSALYFCASSDSRRGTQYFGPGTRLLVL.

The chain has TRBV4-1 and TRBJ1-2, with 12 positions matching TRBD1. Per germline, CDR1 MGHRA and CDR2 YSYEKL. With V trimmed by 3 bases and J by 4 bases, 6 bases remained unmatched. This CDR3 is built from 16 residues. This chain's CDR3 is CASSQGTGGAFYGYTF. The CDR3 nucleotides are TGCGCCAGCAGCCAGGGGACAGGGGGCGCTTTCTATGGCTACACCTTC.

The chain recombines TRBV9 with TRBJ2-5; TRBD1 matches 10 bases. CDR1 is SGDLS, CDR2 YYNGEE, per germline. The CDR3 length is 14 residues. Losses at the gene ends were 4 bases for V and 3 bases for J; bases not matched to a gene: 3. The CDR3 protein is CASSQGTGEETQYF. The CDR3 DNA reads as TGTGCCAGCAGCCAAGGGACAGGGGAAGAGACCCAGTACTTC.

The J gene is TRBJ2-1, the V gene TRBV9; 10 positions agree with TRBD2. V trimming: 7 bases; J trimming: 2 bases; junction bases outside the gene matches: 15. Looked up from germline, CDR1 is SGDLS and CDR2 is YYNGEE. This CDR3 contains 18 residues. CDR3 DNA sequence: TGTGCCAGCGCCACCGGGACTAGCGTCGGGGGGGCCTACAATGAGCAGTTCTTC. Translated, it gives CASATGTSVGGAYNEQFF. The whole variable domain, filled in from reference TRBV9 and TRBJ2-1, reads DSGVTQTPKHLITATGQRVTLRCSPRSGDLSVYWYQQSLDQGLQFLIQYYNGEERAKGNILERFSAQQFPDLHSELNLSSLELGDSALYFCASATGTSVGGAYNEQFFGPGTRLTVL.

This clone was seen just once. The chain employs TRBV5-1 and TRBJ2-7; tentative D call: TRBD1 (5 bases). CDR1 and CDR2 (germline): SGHRS, YFSETQ. Trimming stripped 3 bases from V and 3 bases from J, with 10 bases between. There are 13 residues in the CDR3. CDR3 DNA: TGCGCCAGCAGCTCCCTAGACAGCTACGAGCAGTACTTC. It yields the protein CASSSLDSYEQYF.

The chain uses TRBV18 and TRBJ1-4; D remains unclear. The V gene's germline CDR1 is KGHSH and CDR2 LQKENI. This CDR3 is 13 amino acids long. Deletions cut 8 bases from V and 5 bases from J, with 12 bases between. The CDR3 sequence: CASTRAPNEKLFF. For the CDR3, the DNA is TGTGCCAGCACACGGGCCCCAAATGAAAAACTGTTTTTT.